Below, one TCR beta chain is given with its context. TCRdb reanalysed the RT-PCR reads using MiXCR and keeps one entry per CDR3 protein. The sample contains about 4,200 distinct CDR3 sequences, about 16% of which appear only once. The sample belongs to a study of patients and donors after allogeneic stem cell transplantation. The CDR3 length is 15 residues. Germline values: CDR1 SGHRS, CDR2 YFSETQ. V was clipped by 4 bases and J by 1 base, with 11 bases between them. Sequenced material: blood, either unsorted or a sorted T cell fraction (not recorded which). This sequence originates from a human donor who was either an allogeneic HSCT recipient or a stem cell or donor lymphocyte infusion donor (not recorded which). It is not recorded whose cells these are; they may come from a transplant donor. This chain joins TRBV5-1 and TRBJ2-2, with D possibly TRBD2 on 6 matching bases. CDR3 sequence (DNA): TGCGCCAGCAGCCGGGACTCCTTGAACACCGGGGAGCTGTTTTTT. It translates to CASSRDSLNTGELFF.